These 14 T cell receptor beta chains were sequenced from one sample in a study of blood T cell repertoires in COVID-19. Repertoires were generated with immunoSEQ multiplex PCR, while TCRdb's copy carries only in-frame clones and drops some. The sample holds under 150,000 clones, 79% seen once. The sequencing sample was made of peripheral blood. Receptors were obtained from a woman of 80 years or more with acute or convalescent COVID-19.

The genes are TRBV19 and TRBJ1-1, with a possible D match to TRBD1 (6 bases). CDR1 is LNHDA and CDR2 is SQIVND in the germline V gene (reference sequence). Between the trimmed V and J ends, which lost 3 bases and 0 bases, there was a span of 8 bases. This CDR3 contains 14 residues. The CDR3 bases are TGTGCCAGTAGTATGACAGGAATGAACACTGAAGCTTTCTTT. Its translation: CASSMTGMNTEAFF.

The chain links TRBV28 to TRBJ2-5, with D possibly being TRBD2 (6 bases). The CDR3 consists of 14 residues. Germline assignment: CDR1 MDHEN and CDR2 SYDVKM. Between the trimmed V and J ends, which lost 7 bases and 1 base, there was a span of 13 bases. The CDR3 DNA reads as TGTGCCAGCAAGAGTGGGGACTCCCAAGAGACCCAGTACTTC. Protein product: CASKSGDSQETQYF.

The chain uses TRBV7-6 and TRBJ1-5; D is possibly TRBD1 (6 bases). V lost 1 base, J lost 5 bases, and 12 bases lay in between. Germline V gives CDR1 SGHVS, CDR2 FNYEAQ. This CDR3 contains 15 residues. CDR3 nucleotide sequence: TGTGCCAGCAGCTTAGTGGCAGGGGAACATCAGCCCCAGCATTTT. This codes for CASSLVAGEHQPQHF.

The V call is TRBV7-9, the J call TRBJ2-3, with 7 bases identical to TRBD1. The CDR3 length is 12 residues. J was trimmed by 5 bases and V by 6 bases; bases with no gene match: 2. Germline V gene lookup returns CDR1 SEHNR and CDR2 FQNEAQ (reference sequence). Here the CDR3 reads CASSPGGDTQYF. The CDR3 DNA is TGTGCCAGCAGTCCAGGGGGAGATACGCAGTATTTT.

The chain couples TRBV5-1 to TRBJ2-7, with D possibly TRBD2 on 6 matching bases. Germline CDR1 is SGHRS and CDR2 is YFSETQ. V was clipped by 0 bases and J by 2 bases, with 15 bases between them. This CDR3 is 16 amino acids long. CDR3 loop: CASSLEGDLTTYEQYF. CDR3 coding DNA: TGCGCCAGCAGCTTGGAAGGGGACTTAACTACCTACGAGCAGTACTTC.

This chain connects TRBV5-4 to TRBJ1-4; 7 bases are shared with TRBD1. The germline CDR1 and CDR2 sequences are SGHNT and YYREEE (reference sequence). Trimming took 4 bases from V and 0 from J; bases not matched to a gene: 6. The CDR3 loop spans 16 amino acids. The CDR3 region has the DNA TGTGCCAGCAGCCTGCGACAGGGAGCAACTAATGAAAAACTGTTTTTT. Its protein is CASSLRQGATNEKLFF.

This sequence joins TRBV6-5 and TRBJ1-5; 8 bases fit TRBD1. Germline values: CDR1 MNHEY, CDR2 SVGAGI. Germline trimming cut 5 bases from V and 6 bases from J; bases unmatched to any gene: 6. This CDR3 spans 14 amino acids. The CDR3 DNA is TGTGCCAGCAGTATAGACAGGGGAGCTCAGCCCCAGCATTTT. Its translation: CASSIDRGAQPQHF.

This chain connects TRBV6-2 or TRBV6-3 to TRBJ1-6; TRBD1 matches at 8 bases. The CDR3 loop spans 16 amino acids. V trimming: 4 bases; J trimming: 10 bases; junction bases outside the gene matches: 12. CDR1 MNHEY and CDR2 SVGEGT come from the germline V gene. CDR3 loop: CASSSSGQVLRSPLHF. In DNA, the CDR3 is TGTGCCAGCAGTTCCTCGGGACAGGTGCTAAGATCACCCCTCCACTTT.

This clone was counted once. The rearrangement links TRBV2 to TRBJ2-1, with 8 nucleotides matching TRBD1. Germline values: CDR1 SNHLY, CDR2 FYNNEI. Trimming took 6 bases from V and 15 from J; bases not matched to a gene: 13. This CDR3 is 13 amino acids long. In DNA, the CDR3 is TGTGCCAGCAGCGTACCGGGACAGGCTCCCCCGTTCTTC. Protein: CASSVPGQAPPFF.

V is TRBV19 and J is TRBJ2-1; tentatively, D is TRBD2 (7 bases). The germline V gene encodes CDR1 LNHDA and CDR2 SQIVND (reference sequence). This CDR3 has 14 residues. The V end was cut by 4 bases, the J end by 9 bases, with 16 bases between. CDR3 sequence: CASSNGGLAPEQFF. For the CDR3, the DNA is TGTGCCAGTAGTAACGGGGGGCTGGCACCTGAGCAGTTCTTC.

This clone was counted a few times. This chain links TRBV11-3 with TRBJ2-7; D is possibly TRBD2 (7 bases). Germline CDR1 is SGHNT and CDR2 is YENEEA. There are 18 residues in the CDR3. V lost 1 base and J 3 bases, leaving 22 bases between the germline ends. The CDR3 DNA sequence: TGTGCCAGCAGCTTAGGGGGGGGGCAACCACCATGGATCTACGAGCAGTACTTC. This translates into CASSLGGGQPPWIYEQYF.

This clone was seen only a few times. This chain connects TRBV3-1 (or the pseudogene TRBV3-2) to TRBJ1-2, with D perhaps TRBD1 (6 bases). The germline V and J ends were trimmed by 0 bases and 6 bases, with 11 bases remaining between them. This CDR3 has 14 amino acids. Germline V CDR1 and CDR2: LGHDT, YNNKEL (reference sequence). The CDR3 sequence is CASSQDTGRDGYTF. The CDR3 DNA sequence: TGTGCCAGCAGCCAAGATACAGGGCGAGATGGCTACACCTTC.

This clone was observed a few times. The chain combines TRBV7-8 with TRBJ2-2, with D perhaps TRBD1 (6 bases). V was shortened by 3 bases and J by 5 bases, with 19 bases between the two germline ends. Per germline, CDR1 SGHVS and CDR2 FQNEAQ. The CDR3 runs to 17 residues. The CDR3, as DNA: TGTGCCAGCAGCTTCCGGAGGAGAGGGGGTCGGACCGGGGAGCTGTTTTTT. Translated, it gives CASSFRRRGGRTGELFF.

This chain connects TRBV7-8 to TRBJ2-7, with D uncertain. CDR1 and CDR2 from the germline V gene are SGHVS and FQNEAQ. Trimming cost V 5 bases and J 2 bases, with 7 bases left between them. The CDR3 consists of 12 residues. CDR3 DNA: TGTGCCAGCAGCCCCCTTCCCTACGAGCAGTACTTC. This encodes CASSPLPYEQYF.